This TCR beta chain emerged from a study of control samples from healthy donors and cancer patients. Generated by immunoSEQ multiplex PCR, the TCRdb table keeps only in-frame clones and is missing some. The table lists over 150,000 clones, around 87% of them singletons. Material: blood. The sequence derives from a woman aged 45-65 years in good health.

CDR3 in DNA: TGTGCCAGCAGTGTACGGCCCGGGACAGGGATCACCGGGGAGCTGTTTTTT. It is translated as CASSVRPGTGITGELFF. The J gene is TRBJ2-2, the V gene TRBV6-1; 9 nucleotides line up with TRBD1. This CDR3 spans 17 amino acids. CDR1 and CDR2 from the germline V gene are MNHNS and SASEGT. The V segment lost 4 bases and the J segment 4 bases; nucleotides outside the gene matches: 10.